This is a list of T cell receptor beta chains from one sample in a study of tumor-infiltrating lymphocytes in oesophageal squamous cell carcinoma. TCRdb analysed the PCR reads with MiXCR anew, one entry per CDR3 protein. This sample has tens of thousands of distinct CDR3 sequences; roughly a third occur once, and the top ten carry about 18%. The source material was esophageal tumor tissue. Receptors were obtained from a female donor with esophageal squamous cell carcinoma. The CDR3 runs from the conserved cysteine through the conserved F or W. A D gene is named only where the DNA matches it firmly. Some rows mark clone size as missing; the rest say once, few, many or name a class of expanded clone.

D gene	V gene	clone size	J gene	CDR3 DNA	CDR3 protein
TRBD2	TRBV7-8	.	TRBJ2-7	TGTGCCAGCAGCTTAGTCAGGCGTAGCGGGGGTCTCTACGAGCAGTACTTC	CASSLVRRSGGLYEQYF
.	TRBV6-1	few	TRBJ1-1	TGTGCCAGCAGTGAAGCGGGCAGGGGCCGCGCAGCTTTCTTT	CASSEAGRGRAAFF
.	TRBV6-1	many	TRBJ1-1	TGTGCCAGCAGTCGTGCATGGGGGAATGGCAACACTGAAGCTTTCTTT	CASSRAWGNGNTEAFF
.	TRBV7-6	medium-sized	TRBJ2-1	TGTGCCAGCAGCGCTTCTATTCCCCATGAGCAGTTCTTC	CASSASIPHEQFF
TRBD1	TRBV5-1	.	TRBJ2-1	TGCGCCAGCGCCCAGGGACAGACCTACGAGCAGTTCTTC	CASAQGQTYEQFF
.	TRBV2	many	TRBJ2-7	TGTGCCAGCAGTGAGGACAGTTTTAATTCACCCCTCCACTTC	CASSEDSFNSPLHF
TRBD1	TRBV19	few	TRBJ1-2	TGTGCCAGTAGAACCGGACAGGGGGGTAACTATGGCTACACCTTC	CASRTGQGGNYGYTF
TRBD1	TRBV25-1	few	TRBJ2-2	TGTGCCAGCAGTGAATTTGGACAGGGAAGAACCGGGGAGCTGTTTTTT	CASSEFGQGRTGELFF
TRBD2	TRBV7-2	few	TRBJ2-1	TGTGCCAGCAGCTGGCTAGCGGGAGGGCCTCTGAATGAGCAGTTCTTC	CASSWLAGGPLNEQFF
TRBD1	TRBV27	hyperexpanded	TRBJ2-1	TGTGCCAGCAGTCTGGGGGACAGGCCGGGAATCAACAATGAGCAGTTCTTC	CASSLGDRPGINNEQFF
.	TRBV6-9	.	TRBJ2-7	TGTGCCAGCAGTTACGGCTCTAACAATGAGCAGTACTTC	CASSYGSNNEQYF
TRBD2	TRBV6-1	many	TRBJ2-1	TGTGCCAGCAGGTCGTCTAGCGGGAGTTACAATGAGCAGTTCTTC	CASRSSSGSYNEQFF
.	TRBV7-8	once	TRBJ2-7	TGTGCCAGCAGCTCCCACGAGGGGGGCGGGATGCGGCACGAGCAGTACTTC	CASSSHEGGGMRHEQYF
TRBD1	TRBV19	many	TRBJ1-1	TGTGCCAGTACCTCCCCGGACAGGGGGCTCGGGGAAGCTTTCTTT	CASTSPDRGLGEAFF
TRBD2	TRBV28	many	TRBJ2-7	TGTGCCAGCAGTTTGGGGGGGAGCTCCTACGAGCAGTACTTC	CASSLGGSSYEQYF
.	TRBV7-2	.	TRBJ1-1	TGTGCCAGCAGCTTTGCCGGGGTAGAAGCTTTCTTT	CASSFAGVEAFF
.	TRBV9	few	TRBJ2-3	TGTGCCAGCAGCGTATCCCCCACCCTAGGTCATACGCAGTATTTT	CASSVSPTLGHTQYF
.	TRBV6-2/TRBV6-3	.	TRBJ1-6	TGTGCCAGCAGCCCACCCGGGAAAGTAGGTTCACCCCTCCACTTT	CASSPPGKVGSPLHF
.	TRBV12-3/TRBV12-4	medium-sized	TRBJ2-3	TGTGCCAGCAGTTTACCACGACCGGTGGATACGCAGTATTTT	CASSLPRPVDTQYF
TRBD1	TRBV7-8	few	TRBJ2-5	TGTGCCAGCAGCTTGCGGGACAGGGAAGAGACCCAGTACTTC	CASSLRDREETQYF
.	TRBV7-8	.	TRBJ2-7	TGTGCCAGCAGCTTAGTAATAGGGCTCTACGAGCAGTACTTC	CASSLVIGLYEQYF